These 4 T cell receptor beta chains originate from one sample sequenced in a study of blood T cell repertoires in COVID-19. Generated by immunoSEQ multiplex PCR, the TCRdb table keeps only in-frame clones and is missing some. The sample lists around 230,000 clones, 87% occurring once. Specimen: peripheral blood. These TCRs come from a man aged 60 to 69 who had recovered from COVID-19.

This chain links TRBV5-1 with TRBJ1-5, with D possibly matching TRBD1 (5 bases). V was cut by 9 bases and J by 0 bases, with 19 bases left in between. There are 16 residues in the CDR3. Germline values: CDR1 SGHRS, CDR2 YFSETQ. DNA for the CDR3: TGCGCCAACAGTCCCGGGGGTTCATATAGCAATCAGCCCCAGCATTTT. It encodes CANSPGGSYSNQPQHF.

This rearrangement joins TRBV18 to TRBJ2-2, with 10 bases aligning to TRBD1. The germline gives CDR1 KGHSH, CDR2 LQKENI. The CDR3 is 17 amino acids. Losses at the gene ends were 2 bases for V and 2 bases for J; bases not matched to a gene: 5. CDR3 DNA: TGTGCCAGCTCACCAATCGGACAGGGGGGCAACACCGGGGAGCTGTTTTTT. This translates into CASSPIGQGGNTGELFF.

V is TRBV10-2 and J is TRBJ1-3; 8 bases agree with TRBD1. The germline V gene encodes CDR1 WSHSY and CDR2 SAAADI. The CDR3 covers 17 residues. V was pared by 4 bases and J by 2 bases, with 10 bases of the junction left unmatched. CDR3 in DNA: TGCGCCAGCAGTGGCCCGGACAGGGAAATCCCTGGAAACACCATATATTTT. Its translation is CASSGPDREIPGNTIYF.

This chain joins TRBV5-1 and TRBJ1-3; 7 bases line up with TRBD1. Germline-derived CDR1 and CDR2 are SGHRS and YFSETQ. There are 16 residues in the CDR3. The J segment lost 0 bases and the V segment lost 5 bases, leaving 8 bases of the junction unmatched. CDR3 in DNA: TGCGCCAGCAGTCCTGGACAGGTCGGCTCTGGAAACACCATATATTTT. Its translation is CASSPGQVGSGNTIYF.